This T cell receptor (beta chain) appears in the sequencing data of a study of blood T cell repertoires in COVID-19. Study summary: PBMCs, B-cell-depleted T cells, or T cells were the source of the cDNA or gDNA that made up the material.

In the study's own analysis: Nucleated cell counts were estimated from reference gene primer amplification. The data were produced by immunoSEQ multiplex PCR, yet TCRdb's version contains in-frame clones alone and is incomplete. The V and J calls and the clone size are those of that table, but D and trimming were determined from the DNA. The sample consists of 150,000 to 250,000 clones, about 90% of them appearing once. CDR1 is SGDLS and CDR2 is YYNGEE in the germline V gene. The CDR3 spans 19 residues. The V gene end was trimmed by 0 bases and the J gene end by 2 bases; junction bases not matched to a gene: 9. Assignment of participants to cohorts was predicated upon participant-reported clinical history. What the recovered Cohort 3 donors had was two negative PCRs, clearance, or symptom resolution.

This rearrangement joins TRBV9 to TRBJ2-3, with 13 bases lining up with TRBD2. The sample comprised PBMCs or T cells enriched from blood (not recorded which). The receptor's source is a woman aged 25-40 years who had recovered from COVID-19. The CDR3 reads CASSVGGGTSGTATDTQYF. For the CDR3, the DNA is TGTGCCAGCAGCGTAGGCGGGGGGACTAGCGGGACCGCCACAGATACGCAGTATTTT.